What follows are 22 T cell receptor beta chains derived from one specimen sequenced in a study of T-cell memory formation after mild COVID-19. TCRdb fed the 5' RACE reads into MiXCR, producing one record per CDR3 protein. The data hold approximately 210,000 distinct CDR3 sequences, with more than 9% observed a single time. The source material was PBMCs or a T cell subset sorted from them (not recorded which). These receptors all come from a man aged 18 to 35 who had mild COVID-19 (a few samples of this study predate the infection). Cell type and time point are not known.

The rearrangement links TRBV24-1 to TRBJ2-1; D unclear. The V end was cut by 1 base, the J end by 8 bases, with 8 bases between. CDR3 length: 13 residues. CDR1 is KGHDR and CDR2 is SFDVKD in the germline V gene. The CDR3 loop is CATSDLSSYEQFF. CDR3 bases: TGTGCCACCAGTGATTTATCGAGCTATGAGCAGTTCTTC.

This clonotype was observed a few times. The rearrangement uses TRBV11-2 and TRBJ2-3, with 8 bases lining up with TRBD1. The CDR3 extends over 16 amino acids. The V and J ends lost 5 bases and 3 bases, in that order; junction bases with no gene match: 10. Germline V gives CDR1 SGHAT, CDR2 FQNNGV. CDR3 bases: TGTGCCAGCAGCCGCCTCGGACAGGGATGGACAGATACGCAGTATTTT. Residues: CASSRLGQGWTDTQYF.

A few counts support this clonotype. The genes are TRBV6-1 and TRBJ2-3; D is possibly TRBD1 (7 bases). The CDR3 is 16 residues long. The germline CDR1 and CDR2 sequences are MNHNS and SASEGT. Between the trimmed V and J ends, which lost 6 bases and 8 bases, there was a span of 24 bases. The CDR3, as DNA: TGTGCCAGCAGCGTGACATCCGGTGCGCAGGGGGGTACGCAGTATTTT. It encodes CASSVTSGAQGGTQYF.

In this sample, this clonotype turned up many times. This sequence joins TRBV7-2 and TRBJ1-1; possible D gene TRBD1, 6 bases. The length of the CDR3 is 13 residues. V was trimmed by 5 bases and J by 1 base, leaving 8 bases between them. Germline V lookup: CDR1 SGHTA, CDR2 FQGNSA. The CDR3 loop reads CASSKDRNTEAFF. CDR3 sequence (DNA): TGTGCCAGCAGCAAGGACAGGAACACTGAAGCTTTCTTT.

This clonotype was recorded a few times. The gene calls are TRBV3-1 and TRBJ1-6; D is undetermined. V was cut by 1 base and J by 8 bases, with 9 bases left in between. This CDR3 contains 14 residues. Germline-derived CDR1 and CDR2 are LGHDT and YNNKEL (reference sequence). The chain's CDR3 is CASSQVAGDSPLHF. The CDR3, as DNA: TGTGCCAGCAGCCAAGTGGCTGGGGATTCACCCCTCCACTTT. Based on the CDR3 plus reference TRBV3-1 and TRBJ1-6, the full variable domain is DTAVSQTPKYLVTQMGNDKSIKCEQNLGHDTMYWYKQDSKKFLKIMFSYNNKELIINETVPNRFSPKSPDKAHLNLHINSLELGDSAVYFCASSQVAGDSPLHFGNGTRLTVT.

The rearrangement joins TRBV29-1 to TRBJ2-7; no reliable D call. V was pared by 0 bases and J by 4 bases, with 16 bases between. This CDR3 has 15 amino acids. In germline, CDR1 is SQVTM, CDR2 ANQGSEA. CDR3 in DNA: TGCAGCGTTGAAGAAGAGCAAACCTTGGGATACGAGCAGTACTTC. Its protein is CSVEEEQTLGYEQYF.

The chain carries TRBV7-9 and TRBJ1-3; the D gene is possibly TRBD1 (5 bases). The CDR3 loop spans 16 amino acids. CDR1 is SEHNR and CDR2 is FQNEAQ in the germline V gene (reference sequence). Trimming left V 5 bases short and J 0 bases short, with 14 bases between. CDR3: CASSPQGGHSGNTIYF. CDR3 bases: TGTGCCAGCAGCCCTCAGGGTGGCCACTCTGGAAACACCATATATTTT.

A few counts support this clonotype. This chain uses TRBV2 with TRBJ2-3; D unclear. Trimming removed 11 bases from V and 1 base from J, with 13 bases in between. This CDR3 has 13 residues. Per germline, CDR1 SNHLY and CDR2 FYNNEI. In nucleotides, the CDR3 is TGTGCCCCCGGAAAGGCGGGCACAGATACGCAGTATTTT. Amino acids: CAPGKAGTDTQYF.

J is TRBJ2-3 and V is TRBV5-1, with TRBD1 identical over 8 bases. J gave up 0 bases and V 6 bases, and 9 bases lay outside the gene matches. The V gene's germline CDR1 is SGHRS and CDR2 YFSETQ. The CDR3 contains 16 residues. CDR3 sequence reads: CASKTGAISSTDTQYF. As DNA, the CDR3 is TGCGCCAGCAAGACAGGGGCCATTTCTAGCACAGATACGCAGTATTTT.

V gene TRBV5-1 combines with J gene TRBJ1-1; D call uncertain. This CDR3 region has 12 residues. V lost 5 bases and J 8 bases, leaving 13 bases between the germline ends. Germline loops: CDR1 SGHRS, CDR2 YFSETQ. The CDR3: CASSSFGLEAFF. The CDR3 region has the DNA TGCGCCAGCAGTTCGTTCGGATTAGAAGCTTTCTTT.

This chain uses TRBV5-4 with TRBJ2-2; D uncertain. V gave up 0 bases and J gave up 3 bases, with 6 bases separating them. From germline, CDR1 is SGHNT and CDR2 YYREEE (reference sequence). This CDR3 has 14 amino acids. CDR3 DNA: TGTGCCAGCAGCTTGGACCAACACACCGGGGAGCTGTTTTTT. Amino acid sequence: CASSLDQHTGELFF.

The chain has TRBV6-6 and TRBJ2-1, with D possibly TRBD2 on 7 matching bases. The V gene's germline CDR1 is MNHNY and CDR2 SVGAGI (reference sequence). V was shortened by 7 bases and J by 7 bases, with 14 bases between the two germline ends. CDR3 length: 13 residues. The chain's CDR3 is CASMGGAGNEQFF. The CDR3 region has the DNA TGTGCCAGCATGGGGGGGGCAGGGAATGAGCAGTTCTTC.

This chain connects TRBV12-3 or TRBV12-4 to TRBJ1-5; weak D call: TRBD1 (5 bases). V lost 2 bases to trimming and J lost 2 bases, with 25 bases between them. The CDR3 has 20 amino acids. In DNA form, the CDR3 reads TGTGCCAGCAGTTTAACCAAGAACCGGGGGGAGAGAATAGGCAATCAGCCCCAGCATTTT. Protein sequence: CASSLTKNRGERIGNQPQHF.

This clonotype showed up just a few times. This chain connects TRBV5-4 to TRBJ2-7; maybe TRBD2 (6 bases). This CDR3 is 15 amino acids long. Germline loops: CDR1 SGHNT, CDR2 YYREEE (reference sequence). V lost 5 bases to trimming and J lost 2 bases, with 17 bases between them. The CDR3 here is CASSDGGWRPYEQYF. Written as DNA, the CDR3 is TGTGCCAGCAGTGACGGGGGTTGGAGGCCCTACGAGCAGTACTTC.

The rearrangement joins TRBV12-3 or TRBV12-4 to TRBJ1-2; TRBD1 agrees at 9 bases. The CDR3 is 13 residues long. After removal of 7 bases from V and 9 bases from J, the junction contained 9 bases not matched to a gene. CDR3 sequence: CASTRDRAFRYTF. CDR3 bases: TGTGCCAGCACCCGGGACAGGGCTTTTCGCTACACCTTC.

The chain couples TRBV7-6 to TRBJ2-2; D unclear. V dropped 2 bases and J dropped 5 bases, with 6 bases sitting between them. CDR3 length: 13 residues. CDR1 and CDR2 (germline): SGHVS, FNYEAQ. CDR3 sequence reads: CASSLFLTGELFF. The CDR3 nucleotides read TGTGCCAGCAGCTTATTTTTAACCGGGGAGCTGTTTTTT.

This clonotype was picked up a small number of times. The DNA for the CDR3 is TGTGCCATCAGTGAAAGAGACAGCTCCTATAATTCACCCCTCCACTTT. Translating it yields CAISERDSSYNSPLHF. This chain joins TRBV10-3 and TRBJ1-6; D is perhaps TRBD1 (5 bases). The length of the CDR3 is 16 residues. Germline CDR1 reads ENHRY; CDR2 reads SYGVKD. Trimming left V 3 bases short and J 0 bases short, with 9 bases between.

V and J are TRBV7-3 and TRBJ1-2; 8 nucleotides line up with TRBD1. With 5 bases clipped from V and 7 bases from J, the junction kept 12 bases outside the gene matches. Germline assignment: CDR1 SGHTA and CDR2 FQGTGA. The CDR3 loop spans 15 amino acids. The CDR3 spells CASSPSGRGLGGYTF. In DNA form, the CDR3 reads TGTGCCAGCAGCCCCTCGGGCAGGGGGCTGGGTGGCTACACCTTC.

This clonotype has a count of ten or more. This chain links TRBV27 with TRBJ2-7; TRBD1 agrees at 9 bases. Per germline, CDR1 MNHEY and CDR2 SMNVEV (reference sequence). The CDR3 spans 14 residues. V gave up 4 bases and J gave up 6 bases; unmatched junction bases: 7. For the CDR3, the DNA is TGTGCCAGCAGTTATTTAGACAGGGGGGGCGAGCAGTACTTC. Translation gives CASSYLDRGGEQYF.

There are a few counts of this clonotype. This rearrangement joins TRBV28 to TRBJ2-7; perhaps D is TRBD1 or TRBD2 (5 bases each). The CDR3 spans 12 residues. Germline loops: CDR1 MDHEN, CDR2 SYDVKM. Trimming stripped 6 bases from V and 7 bases from J, with 13 bases between. CDR3 DNA: TGTGCCAGCAGCCGAGGGACGGTTGAGCAGTACGTC. Protein product: CASSRGTVEQYV.

This clonotype has only a few counts. V and J are TRBV5-4 and TRBJ2-5, with D hard to call. Trimming took off 1 base at V and 5 bases at J, with 9 bases between the two ends. Germline CDR1 reads SGHNT; CDR2 reads YYREEE (reference sequence). This CDR3 spans 13 amino acids. The CDR3 protein is CASSLRSDETQYF. DNA for the CDR3: TGTGCCAGCAGCTTGAGGAGCGACGAGACCCAGTACTTC.

The table lists this clonotype with a few counts. The genes are TRBV6-6 and TRBJ2-2, with D perhaps matching TRBD1 (6 bases). The V end lost 6 bases, the J end lost 7 bases, and 12 bases lay between the germline ends. The CDR3 has 13 amino acids. The germline CDR1 and CDR2 sequences are MNHNY and SVGAGI (reference sequence). CDR3 protein: CASRLQGIGELFF. The CDR3 DNA reads as TGTGCCAGCAGGCTCCAGGGGATCGGGGAGCTGTTTTTT.